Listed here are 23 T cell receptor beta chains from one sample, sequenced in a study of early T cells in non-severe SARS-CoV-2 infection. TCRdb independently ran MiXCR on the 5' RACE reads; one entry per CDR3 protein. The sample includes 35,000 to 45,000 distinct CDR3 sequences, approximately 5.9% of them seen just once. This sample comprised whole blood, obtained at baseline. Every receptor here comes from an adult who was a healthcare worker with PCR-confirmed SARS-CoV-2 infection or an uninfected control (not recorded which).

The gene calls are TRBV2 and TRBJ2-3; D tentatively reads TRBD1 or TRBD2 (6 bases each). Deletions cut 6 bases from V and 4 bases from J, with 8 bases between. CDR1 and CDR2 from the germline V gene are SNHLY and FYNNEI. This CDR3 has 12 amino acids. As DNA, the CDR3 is TGTGCCAGCAGGGGGGGCGCAGATACGCAGTATTTT. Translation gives CASRGGADTQYF. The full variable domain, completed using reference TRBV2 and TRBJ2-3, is EPEVTQTPSHQVTQMGQEVILRCVPISNHLYFYWYRQILGQKVEFLVSFYNNEISEKSEIFDDQFSVERPDGSNFTLKIRSTKLEDSAMYFCASRGGADTQYFGPGTRLTVL.

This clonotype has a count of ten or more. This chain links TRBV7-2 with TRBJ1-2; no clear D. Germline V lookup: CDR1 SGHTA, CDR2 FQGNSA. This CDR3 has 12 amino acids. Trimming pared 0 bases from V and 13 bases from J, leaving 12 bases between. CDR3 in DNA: TGTGCCAGCAGCTTAGCGCTACGGAGTCTCACCTTC. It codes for CASSLALRSLTF.

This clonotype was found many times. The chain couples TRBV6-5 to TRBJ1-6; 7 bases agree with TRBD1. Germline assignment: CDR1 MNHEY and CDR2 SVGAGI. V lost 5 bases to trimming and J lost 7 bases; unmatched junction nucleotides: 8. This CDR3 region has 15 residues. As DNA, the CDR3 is TGTGCCAGCAGTCGTTCACAGGGGTTGAATTCACCCCTCCACTTT. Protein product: CASSRSQGLNSPLHF.

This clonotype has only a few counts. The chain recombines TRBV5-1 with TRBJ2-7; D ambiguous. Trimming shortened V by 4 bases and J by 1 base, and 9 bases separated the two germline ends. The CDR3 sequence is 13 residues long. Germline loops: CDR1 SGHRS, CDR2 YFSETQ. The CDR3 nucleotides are TGCGCCAGCAGCACAACATTGTCCTACGAGCAGTACTTC. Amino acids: CASSTTLSYEQYF. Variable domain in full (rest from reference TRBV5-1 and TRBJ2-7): KAGVTQTPRYLIKTRGQQVTLSCSPISGHRSVSWYQQTPGQGLQFLFEYFSETQRNKGNFPGRFSGRQFSNSRSEMNVSTLELGDSALYLCASSTTLSYEQYFGPGTRLTVT.

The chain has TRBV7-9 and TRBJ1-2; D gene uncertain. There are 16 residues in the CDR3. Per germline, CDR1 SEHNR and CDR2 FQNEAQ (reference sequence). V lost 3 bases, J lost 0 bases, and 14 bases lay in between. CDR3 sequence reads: CASSFGGMRTNYGYTF. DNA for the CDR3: TGTGCCAGCAGCTTTGGAGGGATGAGGACTAACTATGGCTACACCTTC.

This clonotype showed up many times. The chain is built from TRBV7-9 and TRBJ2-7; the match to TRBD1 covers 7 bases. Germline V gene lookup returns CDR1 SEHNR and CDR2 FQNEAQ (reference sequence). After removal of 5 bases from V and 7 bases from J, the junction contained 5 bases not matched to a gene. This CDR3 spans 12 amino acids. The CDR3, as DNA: TGTGCCAGCAGCCTTAGACAGGGTGAGCAGTACTTC. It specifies CASSLRQGEQYF.

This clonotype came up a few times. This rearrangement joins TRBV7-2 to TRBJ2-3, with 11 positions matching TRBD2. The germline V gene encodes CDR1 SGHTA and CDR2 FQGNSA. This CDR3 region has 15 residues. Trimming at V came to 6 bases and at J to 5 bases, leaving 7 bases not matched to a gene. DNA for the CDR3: TGTGCCAGCAGTCCTACTAGCGGGGGTCGAGATACGCAGTATTTT. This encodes CASSPTSGGRDTQYF.

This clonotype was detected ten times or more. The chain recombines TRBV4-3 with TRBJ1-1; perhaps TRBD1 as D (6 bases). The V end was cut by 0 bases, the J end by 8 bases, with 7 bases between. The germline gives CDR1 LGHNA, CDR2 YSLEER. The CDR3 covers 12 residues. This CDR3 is CASSQDRGEAFF. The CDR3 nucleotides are TGCGCCAGCAGCCAAGACAGGGGCGAAGCTTTCTTT.

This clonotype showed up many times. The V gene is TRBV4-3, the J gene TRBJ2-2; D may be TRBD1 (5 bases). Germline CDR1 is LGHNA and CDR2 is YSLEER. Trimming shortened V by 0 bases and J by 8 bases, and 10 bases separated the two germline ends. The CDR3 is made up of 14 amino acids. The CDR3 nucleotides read TGCGCCAGCAGCCAAGAGCAGGGTTGGGGGGAGCTGTTTTTT. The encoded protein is CASSQEQGWGELFF.

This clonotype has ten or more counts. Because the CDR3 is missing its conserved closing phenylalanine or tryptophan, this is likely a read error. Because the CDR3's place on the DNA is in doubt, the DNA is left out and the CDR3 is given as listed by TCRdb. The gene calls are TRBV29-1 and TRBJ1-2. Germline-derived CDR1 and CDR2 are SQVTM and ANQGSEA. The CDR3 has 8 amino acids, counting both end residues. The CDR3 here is CSVEDGKI.

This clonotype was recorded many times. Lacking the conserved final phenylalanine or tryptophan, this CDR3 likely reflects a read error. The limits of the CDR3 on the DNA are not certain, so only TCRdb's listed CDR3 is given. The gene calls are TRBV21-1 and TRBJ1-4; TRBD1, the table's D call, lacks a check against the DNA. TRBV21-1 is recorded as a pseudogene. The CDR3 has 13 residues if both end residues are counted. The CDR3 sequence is CASSNTWCRDRYC.

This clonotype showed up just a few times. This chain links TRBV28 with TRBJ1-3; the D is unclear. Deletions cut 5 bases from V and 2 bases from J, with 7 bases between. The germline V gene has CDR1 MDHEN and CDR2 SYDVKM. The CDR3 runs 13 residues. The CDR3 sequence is CASSRLTGNTIYF. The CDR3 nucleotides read TGTGCCAGCAGTCGTCTTACTGGAAACACCATATATTTT.

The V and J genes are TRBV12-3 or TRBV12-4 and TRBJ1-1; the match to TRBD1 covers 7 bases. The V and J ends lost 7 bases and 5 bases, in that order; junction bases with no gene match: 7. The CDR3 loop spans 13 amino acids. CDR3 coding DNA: TGTGCCAGCATCACCCAGGGGGGAACTGAAGCTTTCTTT. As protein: CASITQGGTEAFF.

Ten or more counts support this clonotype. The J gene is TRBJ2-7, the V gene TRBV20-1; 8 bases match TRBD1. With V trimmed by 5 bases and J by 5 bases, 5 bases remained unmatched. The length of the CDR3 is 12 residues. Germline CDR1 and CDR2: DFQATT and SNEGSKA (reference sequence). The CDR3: CSASGTGNEQYF. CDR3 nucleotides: TGCAGTGCTTCCGGGACAGGTAACGAGCAGTACTTC.

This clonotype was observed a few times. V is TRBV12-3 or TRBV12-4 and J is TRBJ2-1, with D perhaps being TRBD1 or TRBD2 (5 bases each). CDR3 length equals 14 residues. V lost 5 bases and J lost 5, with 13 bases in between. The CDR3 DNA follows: TGTGCCAGCAGTCCGTCGGGACGGAACAATGAGCAGTTCTTC. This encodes CASSPSGRNNEQFF.

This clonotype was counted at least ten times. The CDR3: CASSLERSNQPQHF. The CDR3 DNA is TGTGCCAGCAGCTTAGAGAGGAGCAATCAGCCCCAGCATTTT. The genes are TRBV7-2 and TRBJ1-5; no reliable D call. This CDR3 is built from 14 residues. Trimming removed 1 base at V and 1 base at J, with 5 bases between. Germline V gene data show CDR1 as SGHTA and CDR2 as FQGNSA.

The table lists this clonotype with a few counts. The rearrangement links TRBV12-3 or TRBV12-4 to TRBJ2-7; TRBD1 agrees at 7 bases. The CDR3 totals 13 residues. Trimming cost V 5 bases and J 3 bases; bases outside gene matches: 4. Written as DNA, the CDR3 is TGTGCCAGCAGTCTGCGACAGGGCTACGAGCAGTACTTC. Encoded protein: CASSLRQGYEQYF.

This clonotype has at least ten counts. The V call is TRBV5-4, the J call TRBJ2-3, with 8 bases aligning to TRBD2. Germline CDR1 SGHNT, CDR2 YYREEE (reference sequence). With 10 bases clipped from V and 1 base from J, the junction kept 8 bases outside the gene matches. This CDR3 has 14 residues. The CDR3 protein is CAVTGGPRTDTQYF. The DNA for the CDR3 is TGTGCCGTTACGGGGGGGCCGCGCACAGATACGCAGTATTTT.

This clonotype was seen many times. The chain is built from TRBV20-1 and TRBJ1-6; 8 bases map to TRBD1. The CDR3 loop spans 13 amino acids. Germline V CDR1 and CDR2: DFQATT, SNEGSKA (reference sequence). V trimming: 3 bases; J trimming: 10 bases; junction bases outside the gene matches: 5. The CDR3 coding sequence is TGCAGTGCTAGGGACAGGGCATACTCACCCCTCCACTTT. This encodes CSARDRAYSPLHF.

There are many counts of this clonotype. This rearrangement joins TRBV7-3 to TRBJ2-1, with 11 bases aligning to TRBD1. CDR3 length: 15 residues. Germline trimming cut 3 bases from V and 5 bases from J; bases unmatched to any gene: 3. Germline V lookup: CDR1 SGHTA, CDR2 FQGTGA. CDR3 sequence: CASSFWDRGNNEQFF. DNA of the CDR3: TGTGCCAGCAGCTTTTGGGACAGGGGGAACAATGAGCAGTTCTTC.

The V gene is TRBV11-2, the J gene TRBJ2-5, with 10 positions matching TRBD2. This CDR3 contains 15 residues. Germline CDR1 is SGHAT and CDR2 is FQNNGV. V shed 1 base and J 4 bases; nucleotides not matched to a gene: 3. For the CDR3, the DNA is TGTGCCAGCAGCTTAGTAGCGGGGGGCTTAGAGACCCAGTACTTC. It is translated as CASSLVAGGLETQYF.

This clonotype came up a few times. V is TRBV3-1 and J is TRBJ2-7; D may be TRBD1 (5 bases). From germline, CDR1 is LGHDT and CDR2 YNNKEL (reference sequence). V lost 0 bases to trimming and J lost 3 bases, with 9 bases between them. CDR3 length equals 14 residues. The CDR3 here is CASSQDNRIYEQYF. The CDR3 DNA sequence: TGTGCCAGCAGCCAAGATAACAGGATCTACGAGCAGTACTTC.

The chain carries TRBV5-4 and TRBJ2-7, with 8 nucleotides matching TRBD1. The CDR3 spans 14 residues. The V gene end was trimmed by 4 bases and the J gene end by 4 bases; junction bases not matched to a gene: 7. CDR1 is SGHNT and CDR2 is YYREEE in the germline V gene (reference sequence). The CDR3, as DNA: TGTGCCAGCAGCAACGGACAGGGAAGGTACGAGCAGTACTTC. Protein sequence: CASSNGQGRYEQYF.